This TCR beta chain was found in a study of CD8 T cells in ankylosing spondylitis. General observations from the study: Disease-linked clones were reportedly significantly enriched in matched ankylosing spondylitis synovial fluid. Blood from ankylosing spondylitis patients appeared to carry a characteristic roughly eight-variant TCR beta motif.

V lost 0 bases and J 6 bases, leaving 5 bases between the germline ends. The CDR3 covers 12 residues. From germline, CDR1 is SEHNR and CDR2 FQNEAQ (reference sequence). This clonotype was counted ten times or more. Its target is not known. In TCRdb, the 5' RACE reads were re-called with MiXCR into one record per CDR3 protein. This sample has approximately 520,000 distinct CDR3 sequences, with less than 6% found just once. The source material was blood, either unsorted or a sorted T cell fraction (not recorded which). The rearrangement uses TRBV7-9 and TRBJ1-2, with D unresolved. The origin of this receptor is a male donor with ankylosing spondylitis. The CDR3 DNA follows: TGTGCCAGCAGCTTAGCTATGGATGGCTACACCTTC. It codes for CASSLAMDGYTF.